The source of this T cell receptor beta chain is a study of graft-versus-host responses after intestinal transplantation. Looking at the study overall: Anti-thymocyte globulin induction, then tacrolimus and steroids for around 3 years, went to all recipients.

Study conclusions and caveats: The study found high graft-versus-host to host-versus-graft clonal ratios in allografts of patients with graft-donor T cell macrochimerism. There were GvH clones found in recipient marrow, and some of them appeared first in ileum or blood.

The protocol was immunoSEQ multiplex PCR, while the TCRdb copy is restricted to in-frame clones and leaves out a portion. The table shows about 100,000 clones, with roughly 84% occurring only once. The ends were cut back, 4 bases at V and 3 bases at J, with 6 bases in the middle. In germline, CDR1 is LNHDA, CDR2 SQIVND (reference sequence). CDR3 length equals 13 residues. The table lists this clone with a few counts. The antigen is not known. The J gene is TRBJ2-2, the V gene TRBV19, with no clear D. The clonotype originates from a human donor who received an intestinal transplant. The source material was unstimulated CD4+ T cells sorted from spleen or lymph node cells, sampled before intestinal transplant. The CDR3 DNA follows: TGTGCCAGTAGTAGGGTCGACACCGGGGAGCTGTTTTTT. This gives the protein CASSRVDTGELFF.